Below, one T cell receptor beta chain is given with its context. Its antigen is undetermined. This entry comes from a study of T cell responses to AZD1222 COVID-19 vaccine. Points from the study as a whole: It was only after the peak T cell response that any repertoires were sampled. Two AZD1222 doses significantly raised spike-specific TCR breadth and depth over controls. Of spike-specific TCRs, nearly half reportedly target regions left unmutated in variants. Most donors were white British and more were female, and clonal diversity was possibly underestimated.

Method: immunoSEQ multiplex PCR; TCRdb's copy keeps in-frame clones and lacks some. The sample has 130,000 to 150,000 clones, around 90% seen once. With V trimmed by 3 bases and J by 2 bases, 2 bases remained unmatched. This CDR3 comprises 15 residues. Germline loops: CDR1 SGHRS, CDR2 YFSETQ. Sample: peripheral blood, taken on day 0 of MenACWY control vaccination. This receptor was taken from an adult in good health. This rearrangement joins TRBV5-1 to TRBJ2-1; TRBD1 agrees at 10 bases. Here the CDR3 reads CASSSGQGAYNEQFF. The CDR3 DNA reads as TGCGCCAGCAGCTCAGGACAGGGGGCCTACAATGAGCAGTTCTTC. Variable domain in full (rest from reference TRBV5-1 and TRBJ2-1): KAGVTQTPRYLIKTRGQQVTLSCSPISGHRSVSWYQQTPGQGLQFLFEYFSETQRNKGNFPGRFSGRQFSNSRSEMNVSTLELGDSALYLCASSSGQGAYNEQFFGPGTRLTVL.